This note documents a single T cell receptor beta chain sequence. Germline loops: CDR1 SGHNT, CDR2 YENEEA. This CDR3 has 16 residues. Deletions cut 4 bases from V and 1 base from J, with 13 bases between. The PCR used 60 Vbeta and 13 Jbeta primers. TCRdb's copy holds only in-frame clones and misses some; the assay was immunoSEQ multiplex PCR. The table records about 110,000 clones, almost 70% of them present only once. The data are from a study of cytomegalovirus exposure and HLA in healthy donors. The material sequenced was PBMCs. The source of this sequence is a man aged 30 to 45 in good health and CMV-seropositive. V usage is TRBV11-3 and J usage is TRBJ2-2; D is unclear. CDR3 DNA sequence: TGTGCCAGCAGCTCCACCACGCCCGGGAACACCGGGGAGCTGTTTTTT. Translation: CASSSTTPGNTGELFF.